This TCR beta chain emerged from a study of blood T cell repertoires in COVID-19. Study background: The cDNA or gDNA used as material had been derived from T cells, B-cell-depleted T cells, or PBMCs.

Authors' processing steps: Amplification from reference gene primers served as the basis for estimated nucleated cell counts. TCRdb's table, derived via immunoSEQ multiplex PCR, lists solely in-frame clones and lacks some. That table furnishes V, J and clone size, whereas the DNA furnished D and trimming. The table has roughly 100,000 clones, around 93% seen once. The V gene's germline CDR1 is LGHDT and CDR2 YNNKEL (reference sequence). This CDR3 is built from 12 residues. The ends lost 8 bases at V and 3 bases at J; junction bases unmatched: 3. This sequence joins TRBV3-1 (or the pseudogene TRBV3-2) and TRBJ2-7; 8 bases map to TRBD1. Sequences were obtained from peripheral blood. This receptor was taken from a human donor with active COVID-19. The donor label of this sample is uncertain. The CDR3 DNA sequence: TGTGCCAGCCTGGACAGGGTCTACGAGCAGTACTTC. This translates into CASLDRVYEQYF.